This passage covers 24 T cell receptor beta chains from one sample sequenced in a study of CD8 T cells in Susac syndrome. Random hexamers were used to reverse transcribe an amount of roughly 0.5 to 1 ug RNA. One entry per CDR3 protein results from TCRdb running MiXCR on the immunoSEQ multiplex PCR reads. Among about 120,000 distinct CDR3 sequences listed, about nine tenths were seen once. Sequencing was performed on CD4+ T cells from PBMCs. The origin of the receptors is a human donor in good health.

The genes are TRBV6-2 or TRBV6-3 and TRBJ2-5; D perhaps matches TRBD2 (7 bases). This CDR3 spans 15 amino acids. From germline, CDR1 is MNHEY and CDR2 SVGEGT. Trimming left V 4 bases short and J 5 bases short, with 17 bases between. CDR3 sequence reads: CASSSGWGGLETQYF. CDR3 nucleotides: TGTGCCAGCAGTTCAGGGTGGGGGGGGCTGGAGACCCAGTACTTC.

This rearrangement joins TRBV5-1 to TRBJ1-4, with D unclear. CDR3 length: 14 amino acids. Germline CDR1 is SGHRS and CDR2 is YFSETQ. V lost 0 bases and J 2 bases, leaving 5 bases between the germline ends. Here the CDR3 reads CASSLEGTNEKLFF. The DNA for the CDR3 is TGCGCCAGCAGCTTGGAGGGCACTAATGAAAAACTGTTTTTT.

The rearrangement uses TRBV5-1 and TRBJ1-2; D is unclear. Germline lookup yields CDR1 SGHRS and CDR2 YFSETQ. With 0 bases removed from V and 5 bases from J, the gap between germline ends came to 14 bases. The length of the CDR3 is 15 residues. The CDR3 sequence is CASSLGQALGYGYTF. The CDR3 DNA reads TGCGCCAGCAGCTTGGGGCAGGCCCTTGGGTATGGCTACACCTTC.

V is TRBV3-1 and J is TRBJ2-1; 10 positions match TRBD1. CDR1 is LGHDT, CDR2 YNNKEL, per germline (reference sequence). This CDR3 region has 15 residues. Germline trimming cut 4 bases from V and 7 bases from J; bases unmatched to any gene: 7. The CDR3 DNA is TGTGCCAGCAGCCCCGGGACAGGGGCCGGGAATGAGCAGTTCTTC. Translated: CASSPGTGAGNEQFF.

CDR3 residues: CASSSVTGPRDEKLFF. CDR3 coding DNA: TGCGCCAGCAGCTCAGTAACAGGTCCCAGGGATGAAAAACTGTTTTTT. The genes are TRBV5-1 and TRBJ1-4, with D possibly TRBD1 on 5 matching bases. The CDR3 extends over 16 amino acids. Trimming cost V 3 bases and J 6 bases, with 18 bases left between them. Germline V gives CDR1 SGHRS, CDR2 YFSETQ. The full variable domain, rest sourced from reference TRBV5-1 and TRBJ1-4, is KAGVTQTPRYLIKTRGQQVTLSCSPISGHRSVSWYQQTPGQGLQFLFEYFSETQRNKGNFPGRFSGRQFSNSRSEMNVSTLELGDSALYLCASSSVTGPRDEKLFFGSGTQLSVL.

The genes are TRBV19 and TRBJ1-4, with 7 nucleotides matching TRBD1. The CDR3 is 13 amino acids. Looked up from germline, CDR1 is LNHDA and CDR2 is SQIVND (reference sequence). With V trimmed by 0 bases and J by 14 bases, 6 bases remained unmatched. This CDR3 is CASSIDWDSGLFF. In nucleotides, the CDR3 is TGTGCCAGTAGTATAGATTGGGACAGTGGGCTGTTTTTT.

The chain recombines TRBV27 with TRBJ1-5, with D tentatively TRBD1 (5 bases). Germline assignment: CDR1 MNHEY and CDR2 SMNVEV (reference sequence). Trimming left V 5 bases short and J 3 bases short, with 23 bases between. The CDR3 length is 18 residues. As DNA, the CDR3 is TGTGCCAGCAGTCCCAGGGCGGCAGCCCCGGGCAACAATCAGCCCCAGCATTTT. Its translation is CASSPRAAAPGNNQPQHF.

The CDR3 DNA reads TGTGCCACCGATAAAGGGGCCAACGTCCTGACTTTC. Its translation: CATDKGANVLTF. This chain connects TRBV10-3 to TRBJ2-6; D call uncertain. Trimming pared 10 bases from V and 4 bases from J, leaving 8 bases between. CDR1 is ENHRY and CDR2 is SYGVKD in the germline V gene. The CDR3 runs 12 residues.

A single count supports this clonotype. The chain couples TRBV6-2 or TRBV6-3 to TRBJ1-1; TRBD1 is a possible D gene (6 bases). V was trimmed by 8 bases and J by 4 bases, leaving 17 bases between them. This CDR3 spans 14 amino acids. Per germline, CDR1 MNHEY and CDR2 SVGEGT. CDR3 in DNA: TGTGCCAGCCACGAGCACGGCAGGGGCACTGAAGCTTTCTTT. Its translation: CASHEHGRGTEAFF.

The chain combines TRBV19 with TRBJ1-5; no clear D gene. Germline values: CDR1 LNHDA, CDR2 SQIVND (reference sequence). The V gene lost 3 bases and the J gene lost 3 bases, with 6 bases spanning the gap. The CDR3 contains 13 residues. The CDR3 DNA follows: TGTGCCAGTAGTATGACCCCCAATCAGCCCCAGCATTTT. It specifies CASSMTPNQPQHF.

The chain carries TRBV4-3 and TRBJ2-3; 7 positions match TRBD1. V lost 0 bases and J lost 1; bases outside the gene matches: 10. The CDR3 spans 18 residues. The V gene's germline CDR1 is LGHNA and CDR2 YSLEER. The CDR3 region is CASSQDPPGGWGTDTQYF. The CDR3 coding sequence is TGCGCCAGCAGCCAAGATCCACCAGGGGGTTGGGGCACAGATACGCAGTATTTT.

V usage is TRBV10-3 and J usage is TRBJ1-1; the match to TRBD1 covers 8 bases. The junction had 4 bases not matched to a gene; V was cut back by 5 bases and J by 2 bases. Germline V CDR1 and CDR2: ENHRY, SYGVKD. CDR3 length equals 14 residues. The CDR3 region is CAISRDRGNTEAFF. The CDR3 bases are TGTGCCATCAGTCGAGACAGGGGAAACACTGAAGCTTTCTTT.

The rearrangement links TRBV12-5 to TRBJ1-6, with D uncertain. Looked up from germline, CDR1 is LGHNT and CDR2 is FRNRAP. The CDR3 spans 16 residues. V lost 4 bases and J lost 8, with 18 bases in between. DNA for the CDR3: TGTGCTAGTGGTTCTCCACTGGACGGGCCCTATTCACCCCTCCACTTT. Amino acids: CASGSPLDGPYSPLHF.

This chain connects TRBV24-1 to TRBJ2-2; maybe TRBD1 (6 bases). There are 13 residues in the CDR3. V shed 9 bases and J shed 4 bases, with 11 bases lying between them. The germline V gene encodes CDR1 KGHDR and CDR2 SFDVKD. CDR3 coding DNA: TGTGCCACCCAGACAGGCCTCACCGGGGAGCTGTTTTTT. Amino acid sequence: CATQTGLTGELFF.

CDR3 region: CAISESFRETEAFF. CDR3 bases: TGTGCCATCAGTGAGTCGTTCAGGGAAACTGAAGCTTTCTTT. This rearrangement joins TRBV10-3 to TRBJ1-1; D is possibly TRBD1 (5 bases). Germline values: CDR1 ENHRY, CDR2 SYGVKD. V was trimmed by 0 bases and J by 5 bases, leaving 10 bases between them. CDR3 size: 14 residues.

This clonotype was counted a single time. The chain couples TRBV7-9 to TRBJ2-7; D is uncertain. Germline values: CDR1 SEHNR, CDR2 FQNEAQ (reference sequence). V was clipped by 1 base and J by 1 base, with 11 bases between them. The CDR3 length is 15 residues. CDR3 coding DNA: TGTGCCAGCAGCTTAGATCCGGTCCCGTCCTACGAGCAGTACTTC. Translating gives CASSLDPVPSYEQYF.

This chain connects TRBV12-3 or TRBV12-4 to TRBJ2-1, with TRBD2 matching over 12 bases. The CDR3 consists of 17 residues. V shed 4 bases, J shed 6 bases, and the junction held 10 bases outside the gene matches. The CDR3 loop reads CASSSGTSGSIGNEQFF. The CDR3, as DNA: TGTGCCAGCAGTTCAGGGACTAGCGGGTCCATCGGCAATGAGCAGTTCTTC.

This clonotype was detected only once. This chain uses TRBV6-5 with TRBJ1-5, with a tentative D call TRBD1 (5 bases). Germline V gene data show CDR1 as MNHEY and CDR2 as SVGAGI. V gave up 6 bases and J gave up 9 bases, with 15 bases separating them. This CDR3 has 13 amino acids. The CDR3 DNA is TGTGCCAGCAGCAGATCAGGGAGGGCGCCCCAGCATTTT. This translates into CASSRSGRAPQHF.

The J gene is TRBJ1-1, the V gene TRBV5-4, with D perhaps TRBD1 (6 bases). Trimming removed 4 bases from V and 10 bases from J, with 26 bases in between. Germline CDR1 is SGHNT and CDR2 is YYREEE (reference sequence). This CDR3 region has 16 residues. CDR3 bases: TGTGCCAGCAGCGTACAACAGGGTACCCTCGGAAGTGGAGCTTTCTTT. This encodes CASSVQQGTLGSGAFF.

This rearrangement joins TRBV7-3 to TRBJ2-5; D might be TRBD1 or TRBD2, each matching 5 bases. CDR1 and CDR2 (germline): SGHTA, FQGTGA. Trimming took 5 bases from V and 3 from J, leaving 10 bases between them. The CDR3 loop spans 13 amino acids. The CDR3 nucleotides are TGTGCCAGCAGCCCCCGGGGCGAAGAGACCCAGTACTTC. It is translated as CASSPRGEETQYF.

J is TRBJ2-2 and V is TRBV7-9, with D unclear. The V end was cut by 7 bases, the J end by 6 bases, with 15 bases between. The CDR3 has 14 amino acids. From germline, CDR1 is SEHNR and CDR2 FQNEAQ (reference sequence). This chain's CDR3 is CASTPSSVPGELFF. The CDR3 DNA follows: TGTGCCAGCACCCCTTCCTCCGTCCCCGGGGAGCTGTTTTTT. Complete variable domain (other parts from reference TRBV7-9 and TRBJ2-2): DTGVSQNPRHKITKRGQNVTFRCDPISEHNRLYWYRQTLGQGPEFLTYFQNEAQLEKSRLLSDRFSAERPKGSFSTLEIQRTEQGDSAMYLCASTPSSVPGELFFGEGSRLTVL.

The V and J genes are TRBV6-5 and TRBJ2-6, with D maybe TRBD1 (5 bases). Trimming removed 2 bases at V and 0 bases at J, with 17 bases between. The CDR3 length is 19 residues. Looked up from germline, CDR1 is MNHEY and CDR2 is SVGAGI. DNA for the CDR3: TGTGCCAGCAGTTACCACCAGGCAGGGCCCGGCTCTGGGGCCAACGTCCTGACTTTC. This sequence encodes CASSYHQAGPGSGANVLTF.

The CDR3 is CATEQVLGDGGQPQHF. The CDR3 DNA is TGTGCCACCGAGCAGGTTTTGGGGGACGGGGGTCAGCCCCAGCATTTT. The chain joins TRBV15 to TRBJ1-5; weak D call: TRBD1 (5 bases). V lost 8 bases and J lost 6, with 23 bases in between. The CDR3 sequence is 16 residues long. The germline V gene encodes CDR1 LNHNV and CDR2 YYDKDF (reference sequence).

A word on this clonotype: One end of the junction fails to match germline, which may point to a read error. The chain recombines TRBV7-9 with TRBJ2-7, with D tentatively TRBD1 or TRBD2 (6 bases each). The CDR3 has 14 amino acids. CDR1 SEHNR and CDR2 FQNEAQ come from the germline V gene (reference sequence). The CDR3 loop reads CASSLPGTGAGALF. As DNA, the CDR3 is TGTGCCAGCAGCTTACCCGGTACGGGGGCCGGGGCCCTTTTC. Complete variable domain (other parts from reference TRBV7-9 and TRBJ2-7): DTGVSQNPRHKITKRGQNVTFRCDPISEHNRLYWYRQTLGQGPEFLTYFQNEAQLEKSRLLSDRFSAERPKGSFSTLEIQRTEQGDSAMYLCASSLPGTGAGALFGPGTRLTVT.